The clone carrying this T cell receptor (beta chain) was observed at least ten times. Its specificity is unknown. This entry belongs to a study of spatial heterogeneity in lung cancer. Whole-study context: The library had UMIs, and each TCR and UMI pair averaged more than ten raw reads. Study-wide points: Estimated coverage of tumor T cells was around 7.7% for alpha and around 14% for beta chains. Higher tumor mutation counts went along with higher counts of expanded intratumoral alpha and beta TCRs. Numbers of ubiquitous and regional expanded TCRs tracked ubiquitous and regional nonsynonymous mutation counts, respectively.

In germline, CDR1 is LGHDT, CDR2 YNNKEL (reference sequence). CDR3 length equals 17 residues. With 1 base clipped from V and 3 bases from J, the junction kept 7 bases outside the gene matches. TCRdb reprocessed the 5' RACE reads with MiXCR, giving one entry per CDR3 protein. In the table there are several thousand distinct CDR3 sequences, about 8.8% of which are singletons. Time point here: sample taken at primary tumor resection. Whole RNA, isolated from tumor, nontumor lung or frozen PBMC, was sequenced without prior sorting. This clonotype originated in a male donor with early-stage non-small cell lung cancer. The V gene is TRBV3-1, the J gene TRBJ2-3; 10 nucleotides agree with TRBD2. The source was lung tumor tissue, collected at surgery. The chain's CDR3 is CASSQVLAGAWTDTQYF. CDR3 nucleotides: TGTGCCAGCAGCCAAGTGCTAGCGGGAGCTTGGACAGATACGCAGTATTTT.